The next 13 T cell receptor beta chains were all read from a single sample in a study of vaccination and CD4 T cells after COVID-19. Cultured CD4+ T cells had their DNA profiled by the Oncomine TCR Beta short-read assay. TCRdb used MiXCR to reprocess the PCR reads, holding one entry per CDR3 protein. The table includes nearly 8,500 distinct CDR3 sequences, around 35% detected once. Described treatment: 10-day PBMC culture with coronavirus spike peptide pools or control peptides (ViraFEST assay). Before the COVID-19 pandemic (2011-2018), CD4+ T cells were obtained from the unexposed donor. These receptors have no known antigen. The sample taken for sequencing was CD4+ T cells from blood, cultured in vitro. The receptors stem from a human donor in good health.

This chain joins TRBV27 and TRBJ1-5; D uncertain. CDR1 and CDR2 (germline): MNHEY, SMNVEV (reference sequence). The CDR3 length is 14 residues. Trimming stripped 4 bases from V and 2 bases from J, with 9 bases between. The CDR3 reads CASSSFGGNQPQHF. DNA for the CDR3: TGTGCCAGCAGTTCTTTCGGGGGCAATCAGCCCCAGCATTTT.

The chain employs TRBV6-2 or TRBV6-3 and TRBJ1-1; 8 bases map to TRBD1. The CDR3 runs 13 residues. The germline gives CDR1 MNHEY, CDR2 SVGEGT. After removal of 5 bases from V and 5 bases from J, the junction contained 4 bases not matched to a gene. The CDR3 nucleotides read TGTGCCAGCAGTACAGGGGGGGTAACTGAAGCTTTCTTT. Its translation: CASSTGGVTEAFF.

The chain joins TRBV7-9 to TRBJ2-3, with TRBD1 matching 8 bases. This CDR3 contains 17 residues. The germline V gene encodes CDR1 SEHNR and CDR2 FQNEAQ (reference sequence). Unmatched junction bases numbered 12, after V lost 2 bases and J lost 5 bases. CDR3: CASSLLWTGSIRDTQYF. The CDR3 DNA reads TGTGCCAGCAGCTTATTGTGGACAGGGTCAATCCGAGATACGCAGTATTTT.

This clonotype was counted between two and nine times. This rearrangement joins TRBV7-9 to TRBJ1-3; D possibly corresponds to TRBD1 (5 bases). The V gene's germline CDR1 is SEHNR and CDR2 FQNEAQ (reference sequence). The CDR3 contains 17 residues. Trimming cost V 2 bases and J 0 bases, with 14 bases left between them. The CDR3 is CASSLTLTGYSGNTIYF. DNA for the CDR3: TGTGCCAGCAGCTTAACCTTAACAGGCTACTCTGGAAACACCATATATTTT.

CDR3 sequence: CASSFQWEAGANVLTF. In DNA, the CDR3 is TGTGCCAGCAGCTTTCAATGGGAGGCTGGGGCCAACGTCCTGACTTTC. V and J are TRBV11-2 and TRBJ2-6, with D maybe TRBD2 (6 bases). Germline CDR1 SGHAT, CDR2 FQNNGV. The V end was cut by 3 bases, the J end by 2 bases, with 11 bases between. This CDR3 region has 16 residues.

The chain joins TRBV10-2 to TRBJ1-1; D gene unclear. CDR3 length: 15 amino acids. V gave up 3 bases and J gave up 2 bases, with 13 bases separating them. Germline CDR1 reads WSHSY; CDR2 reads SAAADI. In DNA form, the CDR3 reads TGCGCCAGCAGTGAACTTACGGCTCCTAACACTGAAGCTTTCTTT. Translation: CASSELTAPNTEAFF.

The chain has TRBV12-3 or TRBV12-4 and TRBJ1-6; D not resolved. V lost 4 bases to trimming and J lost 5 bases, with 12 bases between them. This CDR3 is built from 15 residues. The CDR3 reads CASSSNRDHNSPLHF. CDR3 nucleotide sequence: TGTGCCAGCAGTTCGAACAGAGATCATAATTCACCCCTCCACTTT.

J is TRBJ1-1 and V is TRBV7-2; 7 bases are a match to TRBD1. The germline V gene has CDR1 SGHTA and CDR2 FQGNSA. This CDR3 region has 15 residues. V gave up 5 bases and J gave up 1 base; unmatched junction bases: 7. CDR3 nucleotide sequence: TGTGCCAGCAGCAAAAGGGGGCTGTCGAACACTGAAGCTTTCTTT. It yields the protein CASSKRGLSNTEAFF.

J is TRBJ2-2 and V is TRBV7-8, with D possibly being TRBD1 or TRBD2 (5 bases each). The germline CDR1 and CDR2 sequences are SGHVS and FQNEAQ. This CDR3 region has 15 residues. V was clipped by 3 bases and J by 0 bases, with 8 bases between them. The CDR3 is CASSFGATNTGELFF. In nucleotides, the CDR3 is TGTGCCAGCAGCTTCGGGGCTACGAACACCGGGGAGCTGTTTTTT.

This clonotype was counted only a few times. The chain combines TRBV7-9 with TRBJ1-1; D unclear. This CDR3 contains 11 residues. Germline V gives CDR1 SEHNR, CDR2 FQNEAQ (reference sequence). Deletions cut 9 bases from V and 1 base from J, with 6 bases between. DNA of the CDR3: TGTGCCAGTGAACAGAACACTGAAGCTTTCTTT. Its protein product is CASEQNTEAFF.

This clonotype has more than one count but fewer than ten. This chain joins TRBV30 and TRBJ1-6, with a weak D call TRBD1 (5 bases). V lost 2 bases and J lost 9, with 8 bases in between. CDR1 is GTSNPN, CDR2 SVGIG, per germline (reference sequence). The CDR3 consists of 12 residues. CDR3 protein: CAWSPRVSPLHF. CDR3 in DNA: TGTGCCTGGAGTCCCAGGGTTTCACCCCTCCACTTT.

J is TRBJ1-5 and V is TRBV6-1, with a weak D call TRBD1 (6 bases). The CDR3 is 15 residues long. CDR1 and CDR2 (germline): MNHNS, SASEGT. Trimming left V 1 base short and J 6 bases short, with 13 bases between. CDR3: CASSEDKGGPQPQHF. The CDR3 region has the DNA TGTGCCAGCAGTGAAGATAAGGGGGGCCCTCAGCCCCAGCATTTT.

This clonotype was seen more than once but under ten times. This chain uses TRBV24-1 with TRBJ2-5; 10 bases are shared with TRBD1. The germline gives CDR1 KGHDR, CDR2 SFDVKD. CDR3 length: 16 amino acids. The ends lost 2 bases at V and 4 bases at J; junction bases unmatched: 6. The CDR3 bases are TGTGCCACCAGTGATTCCCCCCGGACAGGGGGAGAGACCCAGTACTTC. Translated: CATSDSPRTGGETQYF.